This TCR beta chain was sequenced for a study of CD8 T cells in ankylosing spondylitis. General study findings and limits: In ankylosing spondylitis blood, a motif of roughly 8 highly homologous TCR beta variants appeared characteristic. Within peripheral blood, clones linked to disease were CD8+ and relatively rare. Reports of some motif variants in reactive arthritis synovial fluid and blood predate this one.

A quantitative 5'-RACE method, one with molecular barcodes, was used to make TCR beta libraries. TCRdb re-analysed the 5' RACE reads in MiXCR, keeping a single row per CDR3 protein. The sample consists of tens of thousands of distinct CDR3 sequences, roughly 6.1% of them appearing once. The sample holds many counts of this clonotype. Its antigen remains unidentified. This CDR3 has 19 amino acids. The germline V gene has CDR1 DFQATT and CDR2 SNEGSKA (reference sequence). Trimming took off 1 base at V and 8 bases at J, with 30 bases between the two ends. The source is a male donor with ankylosing spondylitis. The sequenced sample was synovial fluid, either unsorted or a sorted T cell fraction (not recorded which). The rearrangement uses TRBV20-1 and TRBJ2-1; D ambiguous. The DNA of the CDR3 is TGCAGTGCTAGAGTACCTTCTATTGGAGACTTGAAGAGCAGGTATGAGCAGTTCTTC. It translates to CSARVPSIGDLKSRYEQFF.